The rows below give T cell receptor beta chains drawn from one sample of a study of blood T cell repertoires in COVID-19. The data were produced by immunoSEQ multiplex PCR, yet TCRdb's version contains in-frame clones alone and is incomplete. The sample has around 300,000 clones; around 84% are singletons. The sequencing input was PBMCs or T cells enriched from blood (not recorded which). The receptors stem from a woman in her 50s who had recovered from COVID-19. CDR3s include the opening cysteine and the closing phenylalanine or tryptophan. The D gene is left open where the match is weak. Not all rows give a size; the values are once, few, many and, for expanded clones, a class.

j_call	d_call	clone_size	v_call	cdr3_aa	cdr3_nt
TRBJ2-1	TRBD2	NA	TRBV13	CASSSILAGRTYNEQFF	TGTGCCAGCAGCTCAATACTAGCGGGACGAACCTACAATGAGCAGTTCTTC
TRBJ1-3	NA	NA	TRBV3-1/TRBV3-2	CASSQVGQGPVHGNTIYF	TGTGCCAGCAGCCAAGTCGGTCAGGGCCCGGTTCATGGAAACACCATATATTTT
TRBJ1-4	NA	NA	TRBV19	CASSIEDNFNEKLFF	TGTGCCAGTAGTATAGAGGACAACTTTAATGAAAAACTGTTTTTT
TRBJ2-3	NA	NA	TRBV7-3	CASSQRGPSTDTQYF	TGTGCCAGCAGTCAAAGGGGTCCTAGCACAGATACGCAGTATTTT
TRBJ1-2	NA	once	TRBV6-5	CASTGGGSRGYTF	TGTGCCAGCACGGGCGGGGGGAGTCGCGGCTACACCTTC
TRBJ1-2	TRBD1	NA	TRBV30	CAWNPGQGFLRDGYTF	TGTGCCTGGAATCCGGGACAGGGATTTCTTCGGGATGGCTACACCTTC
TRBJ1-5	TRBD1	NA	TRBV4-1	CASSQEGSVTGFRSNQPQHF	TGCGCCAGCAGCCAAGAAGGTAGTGTGACAGGGTTCAGAAGCAATCAGCCCCAGCATTTT
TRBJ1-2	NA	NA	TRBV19	CASSRRQITNYGYTF	TGTGCCAGTAGTAGAAGACAGATAACTAACTATGGCTACACCTTC
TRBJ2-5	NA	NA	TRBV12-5	CASGFEVHQETQYF	TGTGCTAGTGGTTTCGAGGTGCACCAAGAGACCCAGTACTTC
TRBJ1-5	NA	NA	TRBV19	CASSIRHGVVGNQPQHF	TGTGCCAGTAGTATTCGACACGGGGTCGTAGGCAATCAGCCCCAGCATTTT
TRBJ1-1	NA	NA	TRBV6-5	CASRARTDTEAFF	TGTGCCAGCAGAGCGAGGACAGACACTGAAGCTTTCTTT
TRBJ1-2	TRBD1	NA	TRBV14	CASSVYRTGNNHGYTF	TGTGCCAGCAGCGTGTACCGGACAGGGAACAACCATGGCTACACCTTC
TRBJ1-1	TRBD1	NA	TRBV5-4	CASSFGTGGNTEAFF	TGTGCCAGCAGCTTCGGGACAGGGGGAAACACTGAAGCTTTCTTT
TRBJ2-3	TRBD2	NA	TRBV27	CASSLPRGSGGTSTDTQYF	TGTGCCAGCAGTTTACCCCGTGGTAGCGGGGGTACTAGCACAGATACGCAGTATTTT
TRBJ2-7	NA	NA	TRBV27	CASSRPGGEQYF	TGTGCCAGCAGTAGACCCGGAGGCGAGCAGTACTTC
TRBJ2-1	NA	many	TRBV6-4	CASSDRLEVGEQFF	TGTGCCAGCAGTGACCGTCTAGAAGTTGGTGAGCAGTTCTTC
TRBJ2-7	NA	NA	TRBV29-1	CSVEEGGREQYF	TGCAGCGTTGAAGAGGGGGGGCGCGAGCAGTACTTC
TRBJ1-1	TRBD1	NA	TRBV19	CASEPPGQGAAGAFF	TGTGCCAGTGAACCCCCGGGACAGGGGGCGGCCGGAGCTTTCTTT
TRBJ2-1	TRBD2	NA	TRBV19	CASNPGTSAHEQFF	TGTGCCAGTAACCCCGGGACTAGCGCCCATGAGCAGTTCTTC
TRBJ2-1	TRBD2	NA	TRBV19	CASSIVSGGAHNEQFF	TGTGCCAGTAGTATAGTGAGCGGGGGGGCCCACAATGAGCAGTTCTTC
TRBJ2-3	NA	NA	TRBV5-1	CASSLDGSRTDTQYF	TGCGCCAGCAGCTTGGACGGTAGCCGCACAGATACGCAGTATTTT
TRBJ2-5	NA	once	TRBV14	CASSQRGVGTRTQETQYF	TGTGCCAGCAGCCAACGGGGTGTAGGGACACGGACACAGGAGACCCAGTACTTC
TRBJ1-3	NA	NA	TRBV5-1	CASSSQGDGNTIYF	TGCGCCAGCAGCTCACAGGGAGATGGAAACACCATATATTTT
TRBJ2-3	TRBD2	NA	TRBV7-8	CASSLPRGLAGTDTQYF	TGTGCCAGCAGCCTCCCTCGGGGGCTAGCGGGAACAGATACGCAGTATTTT
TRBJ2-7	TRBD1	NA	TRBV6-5	CASSYRDRAYEQYF	TGTGCCAGCAGTTACCGGGACAGGGCCTACGAGCAGTACTTC
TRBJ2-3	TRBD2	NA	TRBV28	CASRVGGSGASTDTQYF	TGTGCCAGCAGGGTCGGGGGGTCGGGTGCTAGCACAGATACGCAGTATTTT
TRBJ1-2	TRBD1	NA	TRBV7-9	CASSQQGYGYTF	TGTGCCAGCAGCCAACAGGGGTATGGCTACACCTTC
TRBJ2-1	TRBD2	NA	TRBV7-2	CASRDPSGGCSYNEQFF	TGTGCCAGCAGGGATCCCAGCGGGGGGTGCTCCTACAATGAGCAGTTCTTC
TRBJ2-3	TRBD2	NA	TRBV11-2	CASSFSGVTDTQYF	TGTGCCAGCAGCTTTAGCGGGGTGACAGATACGCAGTATTTT
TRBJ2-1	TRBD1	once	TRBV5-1	CASSQGQAYNEQFF	TGCGCCAGCAGCCAAGGACAGGCCTACAATGAGCAGTTCTTC
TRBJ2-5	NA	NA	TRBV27	CASSPSSEAGGTQYF	TGTGCCAGCAGTCCCTCGAGCGAAGCCGGGGGGACCCAGTACTTC
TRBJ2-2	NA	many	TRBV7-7	CASSLASIGAGELFF	TGTGCCAGCAGCTTAGCCTCGATCGGGGCCGGGGAGCTGTTTTTT
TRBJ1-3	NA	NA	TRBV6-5	CASSYGEVSGNTIYF	TGTGCCAGCAGTTACGGGGAGGTATCTGGAAACACCATATATTTT
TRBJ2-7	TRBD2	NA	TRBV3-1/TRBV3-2	CASSRPQREGPYEQYF	TGTGCCAGCAGCCGCCCCCAACGGGAGGGTCCCTACGAGCAGTACTTC
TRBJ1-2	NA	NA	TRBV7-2	CASSLGVGRYGYTF	TGTGCCAGCAGCTTAGGTGTGGGCCGCTATGGCTACACCTTC
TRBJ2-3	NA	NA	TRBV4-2	CASSQRESTDTQYF	TGTGCCAGCAGCCAACGGGAGAGCACAGATACGCAGTATTTT
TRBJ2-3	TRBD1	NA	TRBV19	CASSSDRDREADTQYF	TGTGCCAGTAGTTCTGACCGGGACAGGGAGGCAGATACGCAGTATTTT
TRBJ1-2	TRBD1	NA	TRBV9	CASSFYQGAEGYTF	TGTGCCAGCAGCTTCTATCAGGGGGCGGAGGGCTACACCTTC
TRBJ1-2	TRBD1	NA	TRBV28	CASSLLRMGTGGGYTF	TGTGCCAGCAGTTTATTAAGGATGGGGACAGGAGGTGGCTACACCTTC
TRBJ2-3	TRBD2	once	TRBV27	CASSPLAGPVIDTQYF	TGTGCCAGCAGTCCTCTAGCGGGGCCGGTAATAGATACGCAGTATTTT
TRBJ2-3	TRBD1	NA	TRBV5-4	CASSLGTGPSTDTQYF	TGTGCCAGCAGCTTGGGGACAGGGCCCTCCACAGATACGCAGTATTTT
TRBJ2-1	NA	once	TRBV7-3	CASSPRRGDYNEQFF	TGTGCCAGCAGCCCTCGGCGGGGAGACTACAATGAGCAGTTCTTC
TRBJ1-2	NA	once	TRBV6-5	CASSYSGGYDGYTF	TGTGCCAGCAGTTACTCTGGGGGGTACGATGGCTACACCTTC
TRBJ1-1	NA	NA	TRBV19	CASRGRVTEAFF	TGTGCCAGTCGGGGGAGGGTCACTGAAGCTTTCTTT
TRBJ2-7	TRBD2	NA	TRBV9	CASSVGLAGAFSGEQYF	TGTGCCAGCAGCGTAGGACTAGCGGGAGCTTTTTCGGGCGAGCAGTACTTC
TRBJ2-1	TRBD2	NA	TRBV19	CASRTSGSSYNEQFF	TGTGCCAGTAGGACTAGCGGTAGCTCCTACAATGAGCAGTTCTTC
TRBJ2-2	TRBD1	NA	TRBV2	CASSLGGVNTGELFF	TGTGCCAGCAGTTTAGGGGGCGTCAACACCGGGGAGCTGTTTTTT